Following are 14 T cell receptor beta chains from one sample sequenced in a study of blood T cell repertoires in COVID-19. Sequencing was performed with immunoSEQ multiplex PCR; in TCRdb, only in-frame clones are kept and a portion is missing. The sample records a few hundred thousand clones, about 87% being singletons. Sequenced sample: peripheral blood. The receptors stem from a woman between 50 and 59 years old with COVID-19, enrolled during active disease.

This clone was observed once. The chain carries TRBV10-3 and TRBJ1-1, with unresolved D. The length of the CDR3 is 14 residues. Trimming left V 1 base short and J 10 bases short, with 16 bases between. CDR1 ENHRY and CDR2 SYGVKD come from the germline V gene. This CDR3 reads CAISEFGERRGAFF. In DNA form, the CDR3 reads TGTGCCATCAGTGAGTTCGGAGAGCGACGGGGAGCTTTCTTT.

The chain recombines TRBV11-1 with TRBJ2-7, with 7 bases fitting TRBD1. This CDR3 has 14 residues. Germline V gives CDR1 SGHAT, CDR2 FQDESV (reference sequence). V lost 6 bases, J lost 3 bases, and 8 bases stayed unmatched. CDR3 in DNA: TGTGCCAGCAGTTACGACAGGGTTAACTACGAGCAGTACTTC. This translates into CASSYDRVNYEQYF.

The V gene is TRBV5-6, the J gene TRBJ2-7; TRBD2 agrees at 7 bases. The CDR3 runs 12 residues. V lost 3 bases to trimming and J lost 3 bases; unmatched junction nucleotides: 0. Germline CDR1 SGHDT, CDR2 YYEEEE. The DNA for the CDR3 is TGTGCCAGCAGCTCGGGGGGCTACGAGCAGTACTTC. This translates into CASSSGGYEQYF. The whole variable domain, remainder taken from reference TRBV5-6 and TRBJ2-7, is DAGVTQSPTHLIKTRGQQVTLRCSPKSGHDTVSWYQQALGQGPQFIFQYYEEEERQRGNFPDRFSGHQFPNYSSELNVNALLLGDSALYLCASSSGGYEQYFGPGTRLTVT.

The CDR3 nucleotides are TGTGCCAGCAGCCAAAGACAGGGAAACACTGAAGCTTTCTTT. Amino acids: CASSQRQGNTEAFF. The V call is TRBV14, the J call TRBJ1-1; 7 nucleotides align to TRBD1. Germline CDR1 is SGHDN and CDR2 is FVKESK. V gave up 2 bases and J gave up 2 bases; unmatched junction bases: 2. The CDR3 is 14 residues long.

This CDR3 reads CASSLYRITDTQYF. CDR3 nucleotide sequence: TGTGCCAGCAGCTTATACAGGATCACAGATACGCAGTATTTT. The rearrangement uses TRBV7-2 and TRBJ2-3, with a weak D call TRBD1 (5 bases). The length of the CDR3 is 14 residues. V was clipped by 2 bases and J by 2 bases, with 8 bases between them. Germline CDR1 SGHTA, CDR2 FQGNSA.

The rearrangement uses TRBV27 and TRBJ2-1; no clear D gene. The germline V gene encodes CDR1 MNHEY and CDR2 SMNVEV (reference sequence). The CDR3 covers 12 residues. Deletions cut 2 bases from V and 9 bases from J, with 8 bases between. The CDR3 nucleotides are TGTGCCAGCAGTTTAGATAGAGGTGAGCAGTTCTTC. It specifies CASSLDRGEQFF.

This clone appeared a few times. The V gene is TRBV6-5, the J gene TRBJ2-5; 9 bases agree with TRBD2. Germline V gene lookup returns CDR1 MNHEY and CDR2 SVGAGI. With V trimmed by 7 bases and J by 3 bases, 6 bases remained unmatched. The CDR3 sequence is 14 residues long. The DNA for the CDR3 is TGTGCCAGCACCCTTAGCGGGAGCGAAGAGACCCAGTACTTC. Translated, it gives CASTLSGSEETQYF.

The gene calls are TRBV27 and TRBJ2-3; D unclear. Trimming took off 6 bases at V and 0 bases at J, with 4 bases between the two ends. In germline, CDR1 is MNHEY, CDR2 SMNVEV (reference sequence). This CDR3 has 12 amino acids. CDR3 protein: CASSVSTDTQYF. The CDR3 DNA follows: TGTGCCAGCAGCGTGAGCACAGATACGCAGTATTTT.

The J gene is TRBJ2-2, the V gene TRBV7-6, with TRBD1 identical over 11 bases. The V segment lost 5 bases and the J segment 0 bases; nucleotides outside the gene matches: 8. This CDR3 has 18 residues. In germline, CDR1 is SGHVS, CDR2 FNYEAQ. The CDR3 nucleotides are TGTGCCAGCAGCCCGGGGACAGGGGGGTCCCCGAACACCGGGGAGCTGTTTTTT. It is translated as CASSPGTGGSPNTGELFF.

This chain joins TRBV19 and TRBJ1-2; TRBD1 matches at 9 bases. This CDR3 contains 14 residues. Germline V gives CDR1 LNHDA, CDR2 SQIVND (reference sequence). Trimming at V came to 5 bases and at J to 3 bases, leaving 4 bases not matched to a gene. As DNA, the CDR3 is TGTGCCAGTAGTCGCACAGGGGGCGACTATGGCTACACCTTC. As protein: CASSRTGGDYGYTF.

This clone was seen once. This rearrangement joins TRBV7-8 to TRBJ2-7; 7 nucleotides line up with TRBD2. CDR3 size: 15 residues. With V trimmed by 1 base and J by 3 bases, 6 bases remained unmatched. Germline loops: CDR1 SGHVS, CDR2 FQNEAQ. The CDR3 loop reads CASSLGSGKVYEQYF. The CDR3 DNA sequence: TGTGCCAGCAGCTTAGGGAGCGGGAAGGTCTACGAGCAGTACTTC.

The gene calls are TRBV5-1 and TRBJ2-4; 9 bases agree with TRBD1. The CDR3 is 14 amino acids. The germline gives CDR1 SGHRS, CDR2 YFSETQ. The trim removed 4 bases at V and 7 bases at J, leaving 6 bases unmatched. The CDR3 nucleotides read TGCGCCAGCAGCCCTACAGGGGGCGCGAACATTCAGTACTTC. Its translation: CASSPTGGANIQYF.

This sequence joins TRBV6-5 and TRBJ1-2, with D possibly matching TRBD1 (5 bases). V was clipped by 6 bases and J by 0 bases, with 11 bases between them. This CDR3 has 14 amino acids. Germline V CDR1 and CDR2: MNHEY, SVGAGI. As DNA, the CDR3 is TGTGCCAGCAGCCGCGGACAAACTAACTATGGCTACACCTTC. It yields the protein CASSRGQTNYGYTF.

The CDR3 coding sequence is TGTGCCTGGAGTGTACGTTCGTCAGGCAATCAGCCCCAGCATTTT. It encodes CAWSVRSSGNQPQHF. The chain employs TRBV30 and TRBJ1-5; D is undetermined. Trimming shortened V by 0 bases and J by 2 bases, and 11 bases separated the two germline ends. This CDR3 is 15 amino acids long. Looked up from germline, CDR1 is GTSNPN and CDR2 is SVGIG (reference sequence).